A selection of T cell receptor beta chains follows, all from one sample in a study of control samples from healthy donors and cancer patients. TCRdb's copy holds only in-frame clones and misses some; the assay was immunoSEQ multiplex PCR. In the table there are about 120,000 clones, more than 85% of which are singletons. The specimen sequenced was blood. These receptors were obtained from a man in his thirties or forties in good health. CDR3s include the opening cysteine and the closing phenylalanine or tryptophan.

v_call	j_call	cdr3_aa
TRBV2	TRBJ2-5	CASCRGQEETQYF
TRBV2	TRBJ1-2	CASSEALGAARRYGYTF
TRBV10-2	TRBJ1-2	CASSESGTNYGYTF
TRBV5-4	TRBJ2-7	CASSFRGLGLSYEQYF
TRBV5-1	TRBJ2-4	CASRADRQPDIQYF
TRBV9	TRBJ2-2	CASSGTSPYTGELFF
TRBV6-2/TRBV6-3	TRBJ2-2	CASSYSVTGDNTGELFF
TRBV19	TRBJ2-3	CASSLLGVNTDTQYF
TRBV10-2	TRBJ1-1	CASSEPTAEAFF
TRBV11-2	TRBJ1-5	CASSLEYGGNQPQHF
TRBV7-8	TRBJ2-6	CASTEGPSGANVLTF
TRBV12-3/TRBV12-4	TRBJ1-1	CASSRTRTEAFF
TRBV9	TRBJ1-2	CASSVPGTGVYGYTF
TRBV27	TRBJ1-1	CASSRRGQPARTEAFF
TRBV7-9	TRBJ1-3	CASSPPDRGLSGNTIYF
TRBV29-1	TRBJ1-1	CSVAPGTGSEAFF
TRBV11-3	TRBJ1-1	CASSLIGGEAFF
TRBV9	TRBJ2-6	CASSVGVGLPSGANVLTF
TRBV6-5	TRBJ1-3	CASSYGGRDPANTIYF
TRBV5-1	TRBJ2-5	CASSGLGGGETQYF
TRBV7-2	TRBJ2-7	CASSSPWGSTSEQYF
TRBV7-2	TRBJ2-1	CASSLVSVGGGPDNEQFF
TRBV12-5	TRBJ2-1	CASGPGTSGLRSSYNEQFF
TRBV10-2	TRBJ1-2	CASSPPNYGYTF
TRBV6-5	TRBJ1-2	CASAHREDYGYTF
TRBV13	TRBJ2-7	CASSLGTVREQYF
TRBV10-1	TRBJ1-6	CASRGQGSGSPLHF
TRBV19	TRBJ1-4	CASKRTNEKLFF
TRBV7-2	TRBJ2-3	CASSLGGASGYTQYF
TRBV5-4	TRBJ2-5	CASSLAGLAGRNWETQYF